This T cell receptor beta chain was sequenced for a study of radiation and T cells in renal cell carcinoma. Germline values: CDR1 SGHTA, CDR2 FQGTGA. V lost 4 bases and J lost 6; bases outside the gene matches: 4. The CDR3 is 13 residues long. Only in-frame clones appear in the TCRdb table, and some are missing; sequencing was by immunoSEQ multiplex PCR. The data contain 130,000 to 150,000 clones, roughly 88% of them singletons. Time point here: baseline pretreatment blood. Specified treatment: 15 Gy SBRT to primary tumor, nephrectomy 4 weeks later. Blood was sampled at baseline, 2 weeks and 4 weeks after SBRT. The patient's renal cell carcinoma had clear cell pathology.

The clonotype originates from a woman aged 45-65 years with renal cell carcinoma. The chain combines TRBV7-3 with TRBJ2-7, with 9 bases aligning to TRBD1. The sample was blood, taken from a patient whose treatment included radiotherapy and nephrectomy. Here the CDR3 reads CASSSVTGGEQYF. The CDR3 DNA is TGTGCCAGCAGCTCAGTGACAGGGGGCGAGCAGTACTTC.